This note documents a single T cell receptor (beta chain) sequence. This sample was included in a study of blood T cell repertoires in COVID-19. Germline loops: CDR1 SEHNR, CDR2 FQNEAQ (reference sequence). J was trimmed by 6 bases and V by 5 bases; bases with no gene match: 16. This CDR3 has 17 residues. Only in-frame clones appear in the TCRdb table, and some are missing; sequencing was by immunoSEQ multiplex PCR. Of about 240,000 clones detected, roughly 87% appear once; the ten largest clones hold 6% to 9%. The sequencing sample was made of peripheral blood. The sequence derives from a man aged 55 to 70 who had recovered from COVID-19. V is TRBV7-9 and J is TRBJ2-1, with 7 bases identical to TRBD1. The CDR3 region has the DNA TGTGCCAGCAGCCAGCCCCGGTGGCAGGGGGACGGCAATGAGCAGTTCTTC. Translation gives CASSQPRWQGDGNEQFF.